Shown below are 5 T cell receptor beta chains from a single sample sequenced in a study of metastatic and nonmetastatic thyroid tumors. TCRdb reprocessed the PCR reads via MiXCR. This table has roughly 18,000 clones, about 26% appearing once. Thyroid surgery was performed in patients who had received no treatment beforehand. Sequencing input: tumor tissue. The origin of the receptors is a female donor with papillary thyroid cancer or a benign thyroid nodule (not recorded which). Some clones in this sample may be carry-over from other donors' samples.

This clone has more than one count but fewer than ten. This could be a read error, since a much larger clone is one nucleotide away. Other nucleotide sequences from this sample produce the same CDR3. The rearrangement joins TRBV6-1 to TRBJ2-7, with 9 bases lining up with TRBD1. Losses at the gene ends were 9 bases for V and 2 bases for J; bases not matched to a gene: 5. The CDR3 contains 13 residues. Germline loops: CDR1 MNHNS, CDR2 SASEGT. The CDR3 nucleotides are TGTGCCAGTCGACAGGGGGGTCCCTACGAGCAGTACTTC. Translating gives CASRQGGPYEQYF.

There are many counts of this clone. The V call is TRBV6-2 or TRBV6-3, the J call TRBJ1-1; D unclear. Per germline, CDR1 MNHEY and CDR2 SVGEGT. This CDR3 spans 15 amino acids. Deletions cut 0 bases from V and 2 bases from J, with 10 bases between. The CDR3 coding sequence is TGTGCCAGCAGTTACTCGGACTCCTTTAACACTGAAGCTTTCTTT. Translated, it gives CASSYSDSFNTEAFF.

This chain joins TRBV7-3 and TRBJ2-1; 10 bases agree with TRBD1. V shed 5 bases and J 6 bases; nucleotides not matched to a gene: 4. This CDR3 comprises 14 residues. From germline, CDR1 is SGHTA and CDR2 FQGTGA. The CDR3 loop is CASSRDRGGNEQFF. The DNA for the CDR3 is TGTGCCAGCAGCCGGGACAGGGGAGGCAATGAGCAGTTCTTC.

This clone was picked up a small number of times. This chain uses TRBV19 with TRBJ1-2, with D possibly matching TRBD1 (6 bases). V was clipped by 7 bases and J by 5 bases, with 14 bases between them. CDR3 length: 13 residues. Germline V gene sequence: CDR1 LNHDA, CDR2 SQIVND (reference sequence). CDR3 nucleotide sequence: TGTGCCAGTACTACTACACAGGGATATGGCTACACCTTC. This translates into CASTTTQGYGYTF.

The table lists this clone with a few counts. One end of the junction fails to match germline, which may point to a read error. V usage is TRBV24-1 and J usage is TRBJ2-7; tentative D call: TRBD1 (6 bases). The germline V gene has CDR1 KGHDR and CDR2 SFDVKD. The CDR3 loop spans 15 amino acids. The CDR3 spells CATNDWDILSYEQYF. CDR3 coding DNA: TGTGCCACCAATGATTGGGACATCCTCTCCTACGAGCAGTACTTC.